The entry below describes one T cell receptor beta chain. The antigen is not known. This sample is drawn from a study of cytomegalovirus exposure and HLA in healthy donors. V lost 3 bases and J 7 bases, leaving 13 bases between the germline ends. CDR1 and CDR2 (germline): MNHEY, SMNVEV (reference sequence). The CDR3 length is 14 residues. In the PCR, 60 Vbeta and 13 Jbeta primers were used. Repertoires were generated with immunoSEQ multiplex PCR, while TCRdb's copy carries only in-frame clones and drops some. The profile shows about 180,000 clones, roughly 80% of them singletons. Study findings and constraints: The number of N-insertions in an Asian-associated ancestry cluster was reportedly below the roughly 670-donor mean in a later analysis. It was confirmed in vitro that a few of the CMV-associated chains were specific for CMV antigens. TCR beta V- and J-gene trimming, according to a later analysis, was linked to a missense DCLRE1C variant. While the bulk of TCR sequences proved rare, some public TCRs turned up in many donors.

This TCR derives from a man aged 60 to 75 in good health and CMV-seronegative. This chain uses TRBV27 with TRBJ1-5, with D possibly TRBD1 on 6 matching bases. Sequencing was done on a sample of PBMCs. Written as DNA, the CDR3 is TGTGCCAGCAGTTTCAGGGGAGGGTGGCAGCCCCAGCATTTT. Translation gives CASSFRGGWQPQHF.